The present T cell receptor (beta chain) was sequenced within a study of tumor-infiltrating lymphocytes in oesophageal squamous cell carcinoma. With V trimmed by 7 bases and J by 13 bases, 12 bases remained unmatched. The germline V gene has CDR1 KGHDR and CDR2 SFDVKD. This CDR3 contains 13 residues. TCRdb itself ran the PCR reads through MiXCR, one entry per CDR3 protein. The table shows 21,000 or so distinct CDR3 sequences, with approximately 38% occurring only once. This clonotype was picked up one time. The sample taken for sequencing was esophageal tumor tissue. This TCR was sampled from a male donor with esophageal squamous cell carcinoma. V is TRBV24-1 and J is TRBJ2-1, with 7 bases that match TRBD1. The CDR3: CATSRTGQKTQFF. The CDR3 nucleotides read TGTGCCACCAGCCGGACAGGTCAGAAGACCCAGTTCTTC.